These 19 T cell receptor beta chains were all obtained from the same sample, sequenced in a study of T cell changes during pregnancy in multiple sclerosis. Using immunoSEQ multiplex PCR, the repertoire was profiled, and TCRdb retains in-frame clones only, with some absent. Here the sample spans about 97,000 clones, 90% being singletons. The starting material was peripheral blood, obtained in the second trimester of pregnancy. The receptors come from a female donor in good health, enrolled as a control in a pregnancy study.

The chain uses TRBV7-2 and TRBJ1-1; TRBD1 agrees at 9 bases. V dropped 5 bases and J dropped 4; count of bases not matched to a gene: 2. Germline V gene sequence: CDR1 SGHTA, CDR2 FQGNSA. The CDR3 covers 13 residues. CDR3 residues: CASSRQGGTEAFF. CDR3 DNA sequence: TGTGCCAGCAGCCGACAGGGGGGCACTGAAGCTTTCTTT.

The chain has TRBV7-9 and TRBJ2-1, with 11 bases identical to TRBD2. Germline V gives CDR1 SEHNR, CDR2 FQNEAQ (reference sequence). This CDR3 has 17 amino acids. V trimming: 3 bases; J trimming: 1 base; junction bases outside the gene matches: 5. The CDR3 sequence is CASSFFRTSGSYNEQFF. CDR3 nucleotides: TGTGCCAGCAGCTTCTTTAGGACTAGCGGGTCCTACAATGAGCAGTTCTTC.

The chain recombines TRBV2 with TRBJ2-5; D is unresolved. The germline V gene has CDR1 SNHLY and CDR2 FYNNEI. Trimming stripped 7 bases from V and 5 bases from J, with 17 bases between. This CDR3 comprises 14 residues. The CDR3 DNA follows: TGTGCCAGCACCCCGAACGTCCCCCGGGAGACCCAGTACTTC. This sequence encodes CASTPNVPRETQYF.

The chain has TRBV28 and TRBJ2-1, with TRBD2 identical over 11 bases. Trimming cost V 6 bases and J 2 bases; bases outside gene matches: 6. The CDR3 length is 16 residues. Germline V gene sequence: CDR1 MDHEN, CDR2 SYDVKM. CDR3: CASSRRLAGPYNEQFF. CDR3 bases: TGTGCCAGCAGCCGCCGACTAGCGGGGCCCTACAATGAGCAGTTCTTC.

The rearrangement uses TRBV12-2 and TRBJ2-7; the table assigns TRBD1, which was not confirmed against the DNA. TRBV12-2 is flagged as a pseudogene. CDR3 length equals 14 residues. The CDR3 DNA is TGTGCAAGTCGCCTGGACAGGGCGACCTACGAGCAGTACTTC. This translates into CASRLDRATYEQYF.

This chain uses TRBV7-2 with TRBJ1-1; no definite D call. V lost 2 bases and J 0 bases, leaving 4 bases between the germline ends. CDR1 and CDR2 from the germline V gene are SGHTA and FQGNSA. The CDR3 covers 13 residues. In DNA, the CDR3 is TGTGCCAGCAGCTTATACATGAACACTGAAGCTTTCTTT. Protein product: CASSLYMNTEAFF.

The count of this clone is one. The chain uses TRBV5-1 and TRBJ2-1, with 7 bases fitting TRBD2. The germline V gene encodes CDR1 SGHRS and CDR2 YFSETQ. The CDR3 is 14 amino acids. V lost 1 base to trimming and J lost 6 bases; unmatched junction nucleotides: 4. The CDR3 sequence: CASSLLREGNEQFF. As DNA, the CDR3 is TGCGCCAGCAGCTTGCTTAGGGAGGGCAATGAGCAGTTCTTC.

As concerns this clone: A read error may produce the germline difference seen at one junction end. This chain links TRBV7-7 with TRBJ2-1, with a possible D match to TRBD2 (6 bases). The CDR3 has 14 residues. Germline CDR1 SSHAT, CDR2 FNYEAQ (reference sequence). The CDR3 loop reads CASSLEGSGYEQFF. DNA for the CDR3: TGTGCTAGCAGCTTAGAGGGTAGCGGCTATGAGCAGTTCTTC.

The gene calls are TRBV7-9 and TRBJ1-3; TRBD1 might be the D (5 bases). The CDR3 has 15 residues. The germline V gene has CDR1 SEHNR and CDR2 FQNEAQ (reference sequence). V was pared by 5 bases and J by 2 bases, with 13 bases between. Here the CDR3 DNA reads TGTGCCAGCAGCCCCGGGGGTGTAGCTGGAAACACCATATATTTT. Its protein is CASSPGGVAGNTIYF.

The V call is TRBV27, the J call TRBJ2-3; 12 nucleotides align to TRBD1. The CDR3 is made up of 18 amino acids. With 2 bases clipped from V and 0 bases from J, the junction kept 6 bases outside the gene matches. CDR1 is MNHEY, CDR2 SMNVEV, per germline (reference sequence). The CDR3 bases are TGTGCCAGCAGTTTAGTGGGACAGGGGGCGCAAAGCACAGATACGCAGTATTTT. It encodes CASSLVGQGAQSTDTQYF.

Written as DNA, the CDR3 is TGTGCCGGACAGGGGGTAGGAGAGACCCAGTACTTC. Protein sequence: CAGQGVGETQYF. The V and J genes are TRBV18 and TRBJ2-5, with 10 bases lining up with TRBD1. The V gene's germline CDR1 is KGHSH and CDR2 LQKENI. V lost 11 bases and J lost 4; bases outside the gene matches: 4. CDR3 length: 12 residues.

The V gene is TRBV7-2, the J gene TRBJ2-2, with a tentative D call TRBD1 (6 bases). V lost 1 base and J 4 bases, leaving 13 bases between the germline ends. This CDR3 comprises 16 residues. Germline V gene sequence: CDR1 SGHTA, CDR2 FQGNSA. The CDR3 DNA reads as TGTGCCAGCAGCTTAGACAGGGCGAGAGGCACCGGGGAGCTGTTTTTT. As protein: CASSLDRARGTGELFF.

This chain joins TRBV4-1 and TRBJ1-4; 7 bases fit TRBD1. The CDR3 runs to 14 residues. Germline assignment: CDR1 MGHRA and CDR2 YSYEKL. V lost 4 bases and J lost 4; bases outside the gene matches: 3. CDR3 bases: TGCGCCAGCAGCCCGACAGGGCGTAATGAAAAACTGTTTTTT. This translates into CASSPTGRNEKLFF.

This clone was recorded a few times. V is TRBV18 and J is TRBJ1-1; 8 nucleotides match TRBD1. CDR1 and CDR2 (germline): KGHSH, LQKENI. The CDR3 spans 13 residues. J gave up 1 base and V 6 bases, and 1 base lay outside the gene matches. The CDR3 DNA follows: TGTGCCAGCTCGGGACAGGCGAACACTGAAGCTTTCTTT. Protein sequence: CASSGQANTEAFF.

The CDR3 region has the DNA TGCGCCAGCAGCTTTACAGGGTTTGGAAACACCATATATTTT. Translating gives CASSFTGFGNTIYF. The chain carries TRBV5-1 and TRBJ1-3; TRBD1 is a possible D gene (6 bases). This CDR3 is 14 amino acids long. Germline V gene data show CDR1 as SGHRS and CDR2 as YFSETQ. The V end lost 2 bases, the J end lost 3 bases, and 9 bases lay between the germline ends.

The chain links TRBV18 to TRBJ2-7; D gene unclear. Germline V lookup: CDR1 KGHSH, CDR2 LQKENI. The CDR3 length is 15 residues. The V and J ends lost 1 base and 0 bases respectively, with 10 bases between them. In nucleotides, the CDR3 is TGTGCCAGCTCACCACAGAATAGCCGCTCCTACGAGCAGTACTTC. This encodes CASSPQNSRSYEQYF.

V usage is TRBV7-8 and J usage is TRBJ2-2; maybe TRBD1 (7 bases). The CDR3 loop spans 14 amino acids. CDR1 SGHVS and CDR2 FQNEAQ come from the germline V gene. V was cut by 4 bases and J by 10 bases, with 16 bases left in between. The CDR3 DNA sequence: TGTGCCAGCAGCTACAGGAGGGGGCCCAAGGAGCTGTTTTTT. It yields the protein CASSYRRGPKELFF. The full variable domain, completed using reference TRBV7-8 and TRBJ2-2, is GAGVSQSPRYKVAKRGQDVALRCDPISGHVSLFWYQQALGQGPEFLTYFQNEAQLDKSGLPSDRFFAERPEGSVSTLKIQRTQQEDSAVYLCASSYRRGPKELFFGEGSRLTVL.

Only a few counts were recorded for this clone. One junction end does not reproduce the germline sequence, and a read error may be involved. The rearrangement uses TRBV10-3 and TRBJ1-2; 7 nucleotides agree with TRBD1. The germline CDR1 and CDR2 sequences are ENHRY and SYGVKD. The CDR3 has 9 residues. This chain's CDR3 is CAITDRAGF. The CDR3 DNA sequence: TGTGCCATCACCGACAGGGCGGGCTTC.

CDR3 sequence reads: CASSLRDSSTNEKLFF. CDR3 DNA sequence: TGCGCCAGCAGCCTCCGGGACAGCTCAACTAATGAAAAACTGTTTTTT. The rearrangement uses TRBV5-1 and TRBJ1-4; 7 bases line up with TRBD1. V shed 4 bases, J shed 0 bases, and the junction held 6 bases outside the gene matches. The CDR3 has 16 amino acids. Per germline, CDR1 SGHRS and CDR2 YFSETQ.